Listed below are T cell receptor beta chains from one sample, sequenced in a study of shared clonotypes between healthy human individuals. This table comes from immunoSEQ multiplex PCR, and its TCRdb copy is limited to in-frame clones, with some not included. The profile shows over a million clones, approximately 70% of them singletons. Sequencing was done on a sample of memory CD4+ T cells sorted from blood. Every receptor here comes from a man younger than 30 in good health. CDR3s include the opening cysteine and the closing phenylalanine or tryptophan. D genes are given only for firm matches. Only some rows state a clone size, as once, few, many or a class for expanded clones.

cdr3_nt: TGTGCCAGCAGTGGGGACAGAAACTATGGCTACACCTTC; cdr3_aa: CASSGDRNYGYTF; clone_size: -; j_call: TRBJ1-2; d_call: TRBD1; v_call: TRBV27
cdr3_nt: TGTGCCTGGAAACAGACGAACACTGAAGCTTTCTTT; cdr3_aa: CAWKQTNTEAFF; clone_size: few; j_call: TRBJ1-1; d_call: -; v_call: TRBV30
cdr3_nt: TGTGCCACCTCCGCGGTAAACACCATATATTTT; cdr3_aa: CATSAVNTIYF; clone_size: -; j_call: TRBJ1-3; d_call: -; v_call: TRBV10-3
cdr3_nt: TGTGCCAGTAGGATCCGGGACTGGGACACTGAAGCTTTCTTT; cdr3_aa: CASRIRDWDTEAFF; clone_size: -; j_call: TRBJ1-1; d_call: -; v_call: TRBV19
cdr3_nt: TGTGCCAGCAGTACCCAACCTAGCACGGCTGAGACCCAGTACTTC; cdr3_aa: CASSTQPSTAETQYF; clone_size: -; j_call: TRBJ2-5; d_call: -; v_call: TRBV27
cdr3_nt: TGTGCCAGCAGCCCACGACGGGATTCTAATTCACCCCTCCACTTT; cdr3_aa: CASSPRRDSNSPLHF; clone_size: -; j_call: TRBJ1-6; d_call: -; v_call: TRBV9
cdr3_nt: TGTGCCAGTAGTTACCCGAACAGGGACGACGAAAAACTGTTTTTT; cdr3_aa: CASSYPNRDDEKLFF; clone_size: -; j_call: TRBJ1-4; d_call: -; v_call: TRBV19
cdr3_nt: TGCGCCAGCAGCTTGGGAACAGGGGTTGACAATGAGCAGTTCTTC; cdr3_aa: CASSLGTGVDNEQFF; clone_size: once; j_call: TRBJ2-1; d_call: TRBD1; v_call: TRBV5-1
cdr3_nt: TGTGCCAGCTCACCGCGGACTAGCGGGGGCACAGATACGCAGTATTTT; cdr3_aa: CASSPRTSGGTDTQYF; clone_size: -; j_call: TRBJ2-3; d_call: TRBD2; v_call: TRBV18
cdr3_nt: TGTGCCTGGAGCAAGGAGACCAAAAACATTCAGTACTTC; cdr3_aa: CAWSKETKNIQYF; clone_size: -; j_call: TRBJ2-4; d_call: -; v_call: TRBV30
cdr3_nt: TGTGCCAGCAGCCAGGACAGGACGACCGGGGAGCTGTTTTTT; cdr3_aa: CASSQDRTTGELFF; clone_size: -; j_call: TRBJ2-2; d_call: TRBD1; v_call: TRBV5-6
cdr3_nt: TGTGCCAGCAGTCTAAACAGGGTGGGAGCTTTCTTT; cdr3_aa: CASSLNRVGAFF; clone_size: many; j_call: TRBJ1-1; d_call: -; v_call: TRBV28
cdr3_nt: TGCGCCACCCAACGGGGTCAGCCCCAGCATTTT; cdr3_aa: CATQRGQPQHF; clone_size: -; j_call: TRBJ1-5; d_call: -; v_call: TRBV10-1
cdr3_nt: TGTGCCAGCAGTTACGGCGGGAGGACAGATACGCAGTATTTT; cdr3_aa: CASSYGGRTDTQYF; clone_size: once; j_call: TRBJ2-3; d_call: TRBD2; v_call: TRBV6-5
cdr3_nt: TGTGCCAGCAGTGACTCGAGGGCATACACCGGGGAGCTGTTTTTT; cdr3_aa: CASSDSRAYTGELFF; clone_size: -; j_call: TRBJ2-2; d_call: -; v_call: TRBV6-4
cdr3_nt: TGCGCCAGCAGCTCGGACAGCTCTGGGGCCAACGTCCTGACTTTC; cdr3_aa: CASSSDSSGANVLTF; clone_size: -; j_call: TRBJ2-6; d_call: -; v_call: TRBV5-1
cdr3_nt: TGTGCCAGCAGCGTGATCTCGGGACAGCTCTATGGCTACACCTTC; cdr3_aa: CASSVISGQLYGYTF; clone_size: -; j_call: TRBJ1-2; d_call: TRBD1; v_call: TRBV7-2
cdr3_nt: TGCAGCGTGCAAGGGACAGGGGGCAATCAGCCCCAGCATTTT; cdr3_aa: CSVQGTGGNQPQHF; clone_size: -; j_call: TRBJ1-5; d_call: TRBD1; v_call: TRBV29-1
cdr3_nt: TGTGCCAGCACCGCGGGGGTAGGCACAGATACGCAGTATTTT; cdr3_aa: CASTAGVGTDTQYF; clone_size: -; j_call: TRBJ2-3; d_call: TRBD2; v_call: TRBV5-6
cdr3_nt: TGTGCCAGCAGCTTCCGGGACAGGGGGGGAAATGAGCAGTTCTTC; cdr3_aa: CASSFRDRGGNEQFF; clone_size: -; j_call: TRBJ2-1; d_call: TRBD1; v_call: TRBV11-2
cdr3_nt: TGTGCCATCAGTGTAGAGGCTAGCGGACAGCAGTTCTTC; cdr3_aa: CAISVEASGQQFF; clone_size: -; j_call: TRBJ2-1; d_call: TRBD2; v_call: TRBV10-3
cdr3_nt: TGTGCCAGCAGCTCACAGGGGGCGGCGTCTAATTCACCCCTCCACTTT; cdr3_aa: CASSSQGAASNSPLHF; clone_size: -; j_call: TRBJ1-6; d_call: TRBD1; v_call: TRBV5-6
cdr3_nt: TGTGCCAGCAGCCCTCAAAGGGGGGGGGAAAAACTGTTTTTT; cdr3_aa: CASSPQRGGEKLFF; clone_size: -; j_call: TRBJ1-4; d_call: -; v_call: TRBV9
cdr3_nt: TGTGCCAGCAGCTTAAGTGAGGGGGCTGCTCGGATTGAGCAGTTCTTC; cdr3_aa: CASSLSEGAARIEQFF; clone_size: -; j_call: TRBJ2-1; d_call: TRBD1; v_call: TRBV7-2
cdr3_nt: TGTGCCAGCTCACCACAGAGGACGAACACTGAAGCTTTCTTT; cdr3_aa: CASSPQRTNTEAFF; clone_size: few; j_call: TRBJ1-1; d_call: -; v_call: TRBV18
cdr3_nt: TGTGCCATCAGCCAAGGGATCTCTGGGGCCAACGTCCTGACTTTC; cdr3_aa: CAISQGISGANVLTF; clone_size: -; j_call: TRBJ2-6; d_call: -; v_call: TRBV10-3
cdr3_nt: TGCGCCAGCAGTGAGTCGACTAGCGCTGCGAACACCGGGGAGCTGTTTTTT; cdr3_aa: CASSESTSAANTGELFF; clone_size: many; j_call: TRBJ2-2; d_call: TRBD2; v_call: TRBV10-1
cdr3_nt: TGTGCCTGGAGTCCCCCGTGGGACATGAGCTCCTACGAGCAGTACTTC; cdr3_aa: CAWSPPWDMSSYEQYF; clone_size: -; j_call: TRBJ2-7; d_call: -; v_call: TRBV30